This T cell receptor beta chain emerged from a study of PD-L1 blockade in urothelial cancer. Overall study: Starting around 2014, patients were given atezolizumab (1,200 mg intravenously every 3 weeks). Samples of blood were analyzed 3 weeks (second dose) and 6 weeks after treatment start.

For this clone: Its antigen remains unknown.

Method: immunoSEQ multiplex PCR; TCRdb's copy keeps in-frame clones and lacks some. This sample has 35,000 to 50,000 clones, with 83% found just once. V lost 6 bases, J lost 6 bases, and 13 bases stayed unmatched. This CDR3 region has 15 residues. Germline assignment: CDR1 MNHNY and CDR2 SVGAGI (reference sequence). Time point denoted: peripheral blood 6 weeks after treatment start. Patients' cancers were locally advanced or metastatic urothelial carcinomas. Study-wide points: In blood at 3 weeks, tumor-associated clones expanded more among patients with durable benefit.

Sequenced material: PBMCs, taken around atezolizumab (anti-PD-L1) treatment. The chain carries TRBV6-6 and TRBJ1-1, with 7 bases aligning to TRBD1. The source is a man aged 60 to 75 with urothelial cancer. CDR3 nucleotides: TGTGCCAGCAGCCGATATGACAGGGCCAAGTCTGAAGCTTTCTTT. Encoded protein: CASSRYDRAKSEAFF.